This T cell receptor (beta chain) stems from a study of early T cells in non-severe SARS-CoV-2 infection. Study as a whole: Bulk RNA isolated from unsorted whole blood underwent sequencing; chains were not paired. Regarding the study as a whole: Lookups in VDJdb leaned toward anti-spike CD8 responses and missed private and CD4 specificities.

This clonotype was observed a handful of times. Its antigen is not identified. Researchers attached unique molecular identifiers to individual cDNA molecules. TCRdb reprocessed the 5' RACE reads with MiXCR, giving one entry per CDR3 protein. The repertoire holds fewer than 130,000 distinct CDR3 sequences, roughly 12% seen once, with less than 4.5% in the top ten. The sequence came from an adult who was a healthcare worker with PCR-confirmed SARS-CoV-2 infection or an uninfected control (not recorded which). The sample in question was whole blood, obtained at baseline.

DNA for the CDR3: TGTGCCAGCTCACTCGTAGGCAGGGGGAACACTGAAGCTTTCTTT. Its translation is CASSLVGRGNTEAFF. This chain connects TRBV18 to TRBJ1-1, with a tentative D call TRBD1 (6 bases). The germline V gene has CDR1 KGHSH and CDR2 LQKENI. CDR3 length: 15 amino acids. With 4 bases removed from V and 1 base from J, the gap between germline ends came to 13 bases.